Below are 21 T cell receptor beta chains sequenced from a single sample in a study of T cell changes during pregnancy in multiple sclerosis. The protocol was immunoSEQ multiplex PCR, while the TCRdb copy is restricted to in-frame clones and leaves out a portion. This sample has over 50,000 clones; approximately 87% occur once, and the top ten carry approximately 5.3%. The sequencing sample was made of peripheral blood from another person, used as feeder cells. These receptors originate from a human donor whose cells served as feeder cells for cultures in a pregnancy study.

This clone has only a few counts. The identical CDR3 is also encoded by other nucleotide sequences in the sample. This chain uses TRBV5-5 with TRBJ2-7, with TRBD1 as a possible D gene (5 bases). Per germline, CDR1 SGHKS and CDR2 YYEKEE (reference sequence). The CDR3 covers 12 residues. V shed 2 bases and J shed 4 bases, with 7 bases lying between them. CDR3 sequence: CASSLYRYEQYF. Written as DNA, the CDR3 is TGTGCCAGCAGCTTATACAGGTACGAGCAGTACTTC.

The J gene is TRBJ2-1, the V gene TRBV10-2; D gene ambiguous. In germline, CDR1 is WSHSY, CDR2 SAAADI. The CDR3 covers 12 residues. V lost 7 bases to trimming and J lost 4 bases, with 8 bases between them. CDR3: CASIGAYNEQFF. In DNA form, the CDR3 reads TGCGCCAGCATAGGAGCTTACAATGAGCAGTTCTTC.

V and J are TRBV27 and TRBJ2-3, with D perhaps matching TRBD2 (6 bases). Germline V lookup: CDR1 MNHEY, CDR2 SMNVEV (reference sequence). V was pared by 5 bases and J by 0 bases, with 24 bases between. CDR3 length equals 19 residues. The DNA for the CDR3 is TGTGCCAGCAGTCACTCTGGGGGGTTCGGCTACTCTAGCACAGATACGCAGTATTTT. It codes for CASSHSGGFGYSSTDTQYF.

Turning to this clone: One end of the junction is discordant with germline, which a read error may explain. The V gene is TRBV30, the J gene TRBJ1-2; D might be TRBD1 (6 bases). This CDR3 is 13 amino acids long. CDR1 is GTSNPN, CDR2 SVGIG, per germline (reference sequence). The CDR3 nucleotides read TGCGAAAACCCGACAGGCGCCCGTTATGGCTACACCTTC. It encodes CENPTGARYGYTF.

The chain couples TRBV7-2 to TRBJ2-7; possibly TRBD1 or TRBD2 for D (6 bases each). The V gene's germline CDR1 is SGHTA and CDR2 FQGNSA. With 5 bases removed from V and 5 bases from J, the gap between germline ends came to 16 bases. CDR3 length equals 14 residues. This CDR3 is CASSNQGRRNEQYF. CDR3 coding DNA: TGTGCCAGCAGCAATCAGGGGAGGAGGAACGAGCAGTACTTC.

This chain connects TRBV28 to TRBJ2-7; possible D gene TRBD2, 6 bases. Trimming left V 2 bases short and J 4 bases short, with 9 bases between. The CDR3 extends over 13 amino acids. Germline V CDR1 and CDR2: MDHEN, SYDVKM. The CDR3 is CASSLTGVYEQYF. In DNA, the CDR3 is TGTGCCAGCAGTTTAACGGGAGTTTACGAGCAGTACTTC.

This clone was found once. The chain uses TRBV29-1 and TRBJ1-1; D gene ambiguous. The CDR3 runs to 13 residues. CDR1 is SQVTM and CDR2 is ANQGSEA in the germline V gene. Trimming shortened V by 1 base and J by 4 bases, and 10 bases separated the two germline ends. Here the CDR3 reads CSVEGRIPTEAFF. CDR3 sequence (DNA): TGCAGCGTTGAAGGTCGGATTCCCACTGAAGCTTTCTTT. Full variable domain (outside the CDR3, taken from reference TRBV29-1 and TRBJ1-1): SAVISQKPSRDICQRGTSLTIQCQVDSQVTMMFWYRQQPGQSLTLIATANQGSEATYESGFVIDKFPISRPNLTFSTLTVSNMSPEDSSIYLCSVEGRIPTEAFFGQGTRLTVV.

This rearrangement joins TRBV9 to TRBJ1-5; a possible D gene is TRBD1 (5 bases). CDR1 and CDR2 from the germline V gene are SGDLS and YYNGEE. Trimming shortened V by 0 bases and J by 3 bases, and 13 bases separated the two germline ends. The CDR3 totals 16 residues. The CDR3 loop is CASSVGDSMFNQPQHF. In DNA, the CDR3 is TGTGCCAGCAGCGTAGGTGACAGCATGTTCAATCAGCCCCAGCATTTT.

The chain carries TRBV5-1 and TRBJ1-3, with 7 bases identical to TRBD1. Germline V lookup: CDR1 SGHRS, CDR2 YFSETQ. Unmatched junction bases numbered 4, after V lost 4 bases and J lost 0 bases. This CDR3 has 15 residues. CDR3 sequence reads: CASSPGQISGNTIYF. The CDR3 nucleotides read TGCGCCAGCAGCCCGGGACAGATCTCTGGAAACACCATATATTTT.

This clone was counted only a few times. In nucleotides, the CDR3 is TGTGCCAGCAGCCAAGCAGCCTGGGCTAGCTCAAGCACAGATACGCAGTATTTT. Translating it yields CASSQAAWASSSTDTQYF. The V gene is TRBV4-2, the J gene TRBJ2-3, with a tentative D call TRBD2 (5 bases). CDR1 LGHNA and CDR2 YNFKEQ come from the germline V gene. Trimming shortened V by 1 base and J by 0 bases, and 17 bases separated the two germline ends. This CDR3 region has 18 residues.

The CDR3 region is CASSEDRSTNEKLFF. DNA of the CDR3: TGTGCCAGCAGTGAAGACAGGTCAACTAATGAAAAACTGTTTTTT. V and J are TRBV27 and TRBJ1-4; TRBD1 might be the D (6 bases). Trimming cost V 5 bases and J 0 bases, with 10 bases left between them. The CDR3 sequence is 15 residues long. CDR1 is MNHEY and CDR2 is SMNVEV in the germline V gene (reference sequence).

A few counts support this clone. In the same sample, other DNA sequences code for this CDR3. The rearrangement joins TRBV9 to TRBJ2-1; D assignment may be TRBD1 or TRBD2 (5 bases each). The CDR3 length is 15 residues. V lost 2 bases, J lost 5 bases, and 14 bases lay in between. The germline V gene has CDR1 SGDLS and CDR2 YYNGEE. The CDR3 region has the DNA TGTGCCAGCAGCGTGTCAGGGTCGGGGAACAATGAGCAGTTCTTC. Translated, it gives CASSVSGSGNNEQFF.

The rearrangement links TRBV28 to TRBJ2-7, with 11 bases matching TRBD2. The V segment lost 2 bases and the J segment 3 bases; nucleotides outside the gene matches: 3. The CDR3 totals 15 residues. Germline CDR1 and CDR2: MDHEN and SYDVKM. The CDR3, as DNA: TGTGCCAGCAGTTTAGGCGGGACTAGCGGCTACGAGCAGTACTTC. Protein product: CASSLGGTSGYEQYF.

This clone was seen once. CDR3: CASSLRAGNTGELFF. Written as DNA, the CDR3 is TGTGCCAGCAGCTTAAGGGCGGGGAACACCGGGGAGCTGTTTTTT. The rearrangement uses TRBV7-3 and TRBJ2-2; maybe TRBD2 (5 bases). V was shortened by 1 base and J by 1 base, with 7 bases between the two germline ends. The CDR3 covers 15 residues. Germline CDR1 is SGHTA and CDR2 is FQGTGA.

A single count supports this clone. The gene calls are TRBV6-5 and TRBJ1-2, with TRBD1 identical over 9 bases. V shed 4 bases, J shed 4 bases, and the junction held 4 bases outside the gene matches. CDR1 and CDR2 from the germline V gene are MNHEY and SVGAGI. CDR3 length: 14 amino acids. The chain's CDR3 is CASSWDRDGYGYTF. In nucleotides, the CDR3 is TGTGCCAGCAGTTGGGACAGGGATGGCTATGGCTACACCTTC.

The chain joins TRBV6-5 to TRBJ2-3; a possible D gene is TRBD2 (5 bases). CDR3 length: 14 residues. CDR1 and CDR2 from the germline V gene are MNHEY and SVGAGI. V was pared by 4 bases and J by 0 bases, with 8 bases between. The CDR3 DNA sequence: TGTGCCAGCAGTTTCGGGGATAGCACAGATACGCAGTATTTT. This sequence encodes CASSFGDSTDTQYF.

This chain uses TRBV15 with TRBJ1-2; 9 bases align to TRBD1. Germline V CDR1 and CDR2: LNHNV, YYDKDF (reference sequence). The CDR3 loop spans 15 amino acids. V gave up 0 bases and J gave up 4 bases; unmatched junction bases: 3. CDR3 sequence reads: CATSRDDRGIYGYTF. The CDR3, as DNA: TGTGCCACCAGCAGAGACGACAGGGGGATCTATGGCTACACCTTC.

J is TRBJ1-5 and V is TRBV4-1, with a possible D match to TRBD1 (5 bases). The length of the CDR3 is 15 residues. The germline V gene has CDR1 MGHRA and CDR2 YSYEKL. V was cut by 5 bases and J by 6 bases, with 17 bases left in between. The chain's CDR3 is CASSTGTAGIQPQHF. CDR3 nucleotides: TGCGCCAGCAGCACTGGGACGGCTGGCATTCAGCCCCAGCATTTT.

The rearrangement joins TRBV11-3 to TRBJ2-3; 14 bases are a match to TRBD2. This CDR3 comprises 15 residues. Germline lookup yields CDR1 SGHNT and CDR2 YENEEA. V gave up 5 bases and J gave up 4 bases; unmatched junction bases: 2. The CDR3 here is CASSLGLAGADTQYF. CDR3 coding DNA: TGTGCCAGCAGCCTGGGACTAGCGGGAGCAGATACGCAGTATTTT.

V gene TRBV11-2 combines with J gene TRBJ2-2, with TRBD1 as a possible D gene (5 bases). The germline V gene has CDR1 SGHAT and CDR2 FQNNGV. This CDR3 is 15 amino acids long. V dropped 5 bases and J dropped 6 bases, with 16 bases sitting between them. CDR3 loop: CASSRQTLQAGELFF. For the CDR3, the DNA is TGTGCCAGCAGCAGACAGACCCTACAGGCCGGGGAGCTGTTTTTT.

J is TRBJ2-5 and V is TRBV23-1; tentative D call: TRBD1 (6 bases). TRBV23-1 is designated an ORF whose function remains uncertain. The V end lost 1 base, the J end lost 2 bases, and 14 bases lay between the germline ends. This CDR3 contains 16 residues. Here the CDR3 DNA reads TGCGCCAGCAGTCAATGGGGACACCTCGTTCAAGAGACCCAGTACTTC. Protein: CASSQWGHLVQETQYF.